Below, 24 T cell receptor beta chains from the same sample are listed, as sequenced in a study of T cells in Graves' hyperthyroidism and ophthalmopathy (dated by TCRdb to about 2019). The method behind the library was multiplex PCR. Sequencing was performed on an Illumina HiSeq 2000. TCR beta CDR3 regions were amplified from RNA transcripts. The TCR CDR3 was subjected to a first round of RT-PCR using the HTBI primer set and the Qiagen OneStep RT-PCR kit. TCRdb reanalyzed the raw reads on its own, using fastp at Q25 for trimming and MiXCR for clone calling, and kept in-frame beta chains. Under each unique CDR3 protein, matching rows form one entry showing the most common genes and DNA. In this sample the table shows 330,000 or so distinct CDR3 sequences, 18% of which occur a single time. Jointly, the top ten make up about 14% of the sample. The sequencing input was blood. These receptors were obtained from a woman in her thirties or forties with Graves' ophthalmopathy.

This clonotype showed up many times. The chain has TRBV7-2 and TRBJ2-5; D is unresolved. Trimming stripped 3 bases from V and 5 bases from J, with 7 bases between. Germline V gene lookup returns CDR1 SGHTA and CDR2 FQGNSA. The CDR3 is 12 residues long. CDR3 sequence reads: CASSLIRETQYF. In DNA form, the CDR3 reads TGTGCCAGCAGCTTGATTCGGGAGACCCAGTACTTC.

Ten or more counts support this clonotype. This chain connects TRBV12-5 to TRBJ2-6; D is unclear. CDR3 length: 13 amino acids. Germline CDR1 reads LGHNT; CDR2 reads FRNRAP. V dropped 7 bases and J dropped 4 bases, with 8 bases sitting between them. The CDR3 sequence is CASAPFGANVLTF. CDR3 in DNA: TGTGCTAGTGCTCCCTTCGGGGCCAACGTCCTGACTTTC.

The rearrangement uses TRBV6-1 and TRBJ1-1; 10 nucleotides match TRBD1. The CDR3 covers 14 residues. Germline CDR1 and CDR2: MNHNS and SASEGT. J lost 11 bases, V lost 7 bases, and 13 bases had no gene match. As DNA, the CDR3 is TGTGCCAGCACCCAATCTGACAGGGGGCTATACGCTTTCTTT. Its protein product is CASTQSDRGLYAFF.

The rearrangement joins TRBV11-1 to TRBJ2-5; D may correspond to TRBD1 or TRBD2 (6 bases each). Germline assignment: CDR1 SGHAT and CDR2 FQDESV (reference sequence). This CDR3 contains 16 residues. V was shortened by 1 base and J by 4 bases, with 16 bases between the two germline ends. This CDR3 reads CASSLGGRGLGETQYF. The CDR3 bases are TGTGCCAGCAGCTTAGGGGGGCGGGGCCTCGGAGAGACCCAGTACTTC.

This clonotype was seen repeatedly, ten times or more. The chain employs TRBV29-1 and TRBJ1-3; the match to TRBD1 covers 9 bases. Germline CDR1 is SQVTM and CDR2 is ANQGSEA. The CDR3 is made up of 17 amino acids. Losses at the gene ends were 4 bases for V and 0 bases for J; bases not matched to a gene: 10. The CDR3 bases are TGCAGCGTTGTGGGGGACAGGGACCTCAGCTCTGGAAACACCATATATTTT. Translating gives CSVVGDRDLSSGNTIYF.

Notes on this clonotype: A much larger clone lies a single base off, so this may be a read error. This chain joins TRBV12-3 or TRBV12-4 and TRBJ1-2, with D unresolved. This CDR3 has 12 residues. Trimming stripped 8 bases from V and 4 bases from J, with 11 bases between. The CDR3: CASDRSAYGYTF. The CDR3, as DNA: TGTGCCAGCGACCGGAGTGCCTATGGCTACACCTTC.

This clonotype came up many times. The chain joins TRBV7-9 to TRBJ1-1; D may be TRBD1 (5 bases). Germline V gene data show CDR1 as SEHNR and CDR2 as FQNEAQ (reference sequence). The V end lost 5 bases, the J end lost 1 base, and 11 bases lay between the germline ends. This CDR3 contains 14 residues. The CDR3 DNA is TGTGCCAGCAGCGTAGACAGACCGAACACTGAAGCTTTCTTT. It translates to CASSVDRPNTEAFF.

This clonotype was counted ten times or more. The rearrangement joins TRBV7-2 to TRBJ1-1, with 8 bases lining up with TRBD1. After removal of 1 base from V and 6 bases from J, the junction contained 13 bases not matched to a gene. The CDR3 has 17 amino acids. Germline CDR1 SGHTA, CDR2 FQGNSA. The CDR3: CASSLGHGQGSTAEAFF. The CDR3 region has the DNA TGTGCCAGCAGCTTAGGGCACGGACAGGGCTCCACGGCTGAAGCTTTCTTT.

There are many counts of this clonotype. J is TRBJ2-5 and V is TRBV19; a possible D gene is TRBD1 (5 bases). V was shortened by 2 bases and J by 7 bases, with 14 bases between the two germline ends. Germline CDR1 reads LNHDA; CDR2 reads SQIVND (reference sequence). The length of the CDR3 is 14 residues. CDR3 coding DNA: TGTGCCAGTAGTATACCAGACAGCTCGGGGACCCAGTACTTC. This encodes CASSIPDSSGTQYF.

This chain joins TRBV25-1 and TRBJ2-5, with no clear D. CDR3 length: 16 residues. CDR1 is MGHDK and CDR2 is SYGVNS in the germline V gene. The V gene lost 2 bases and the J gene lost 1 base, with 14 bases spanning the gap. CDR3 nucleotide sequence: TGTGCCAGCAGTGAAATGGGTACAGCTTCCCAAGAGACCCAGTACTTC. This encodes CASSEMGTASQETQYF.

Many counts were recorded for this clonotype. V and J are TRBV2 and TRBJ1-5; no firm D call. In germline, CDR1 is SNHLY, CDR2 FYNNEI. CDR3 length equals 13 residues. Deletions cut 4 bases from V and 1 base from J, with 5 bases between. This CDR3 reads CASSVESNQPQHF. DNA of the CDR3: TGTGCCAGCAGTGTGGAGAGCAATCAGCCCCAGCATTTT.

V gene TRBV12-3 or TRBV12-4 combines with J gene TRBJ1-1; D might be TRBD1 (6 bases). The CDR3 consists of 15 residues. V lost 5 bases, J lost 2 bases, and 15 bases lay in between. As DNA, the CDR3 is TGTGCCAGCAGTCCGGCCCTGGGGGCCAACACTGAAGCTTTCTTT. Residues: CASSPALGANTEAFF.

The table lists this clonotype with a few counts. The chain links TRBV6-2 or TRBV6-3 to TRBJ1-1; D is unclear. Germline V gene data show CDR1 as MNHEY and CDR2 as SVGEGT. This CDR3 is 11 amino acids long. The germline V and J ends were trimmed by 8 bases and 1 base, with 5 bases remaining between them. CDR3 loop: CASVGNTEAFF. The CDR3 nucleotides read TGTGCCAGCGTTGGGAACACTGAAGCTTTCTTT.

This clonotype appeared many times. This chain connects TRBV5-1 to TRBJ1-5, with D perhaps matching TRBD1 (6 bases). V lost 2 bases and J 2 bases, leaving 11 bases between the germline ends. The germline V gene has CDR1 SGHRS and CDR2 YFSETQ. This CDR3 contains 15 residues. CDR3 residues: CASSFGEGGNQPQHF. Here the CDR3 DNA reads TGCGCCAGCAGCTTCGGGGAGGGGGGCAATCAGCCCCAGCATTTT. The full variable domain, in which reference TRBV5-1 and TRBJ1-5 provide the parts outside the CDR3, is KAGVTQTPRYLIKTRGQQVTLSCSPISGHRSVSWYQQTPGQGLQFLFEYFSETQRNKGNFPGRFSGRQFSNSRSEMNVSTLELGDSALYLCASSFGEGGNQPQHFGDGTRLSIL.

The chain uses TRBV6-2 or TRBV6-3 and TRBJ1-1; D unclear. Germline V gene sequence: CDR1 MNHEY, CDR2 SVGEGT. This CDR3 is built from 11 residues. Trimming removed 6 bases at V and 8 bases at J, with 10 bases between. In DNA form, the CDR3 reads TGTGCCAGCAGATTGGGCAAAGAAGCTTTCTTT. The encoded protein is CASRLGKEAFF.

The table lists this clonotype with many counts. This rearrangement joins TRBV6-2 or TRBV6-3 to TRBJ2-7; 7 bases are shared with TRBD1. Germline assignment: CDR1 MNHEY and CDR2 SVGEGT. The CDR3 has 15 amino acids. The junction had 11 bases not matched to a gene; V was cut back by 5 bases and J by 4 bases. The CDR3 DNA is TGTGCCAGCAGTGCCCTCGGGACAGCCGTTTACGAGCAGTACTTC. Residues: CASSALGTAVYEQYF.

This clonotype has ten or more counts. The chain uses TRBV11-2 and TRBJ1-1; no firm D call. Trimming took off 6 bases at V and 2 bases at J, with 16 bases between the two ends. Germline loops: CDR1 SGHAT, CDR2 FQNNGV. The CDR3 sequence is 15 residues long. CDR3 sequence reads: CASRRQPLSNTEAFF. DNA of the CDR3: TGTGCCAGCAGAAGGCAACCACTCAGCAACACTGAAGCTTTCTTT.

The rearrangement joins TRBV7-9 to TRBJ2-4; no reliable D call. The CDR3 is 13 amino acids. Germline V gene lookup returns CDR1 SEHNR and CDR2 FQNEAQ (reference sequence). V lost 3 bases, J lost 4 bases, and 7 bases lay in between. Here the CDR3 DNA reads TGTGCCAGCAGCTTCTCCGAGAAAAACATTCAGTACTTC. Translating it yields CASSFSEKNIQYF.

This clonotype was observed many times. This chain uses TRBV30 with TRBJ1-5; D unresolved. Between the trimmed V and J ends, which lost 4 bases and 5 bases, there was a span of 12 bases. This CDR3 spans 13 amino acids. In germline, CDR1 is GTSNPN, CDR2 SVGIG (reference sequence). CDR3 in DNA: TGTGCCTGGACAATTTCATCGCATCAGCCCCAGCATTTT. This codes for CAWTISSHQPQHF.

This clonotype has a count of ten or more. The chain carries TRBV6-2 or TRBV6-3 and TRBJ2-3, with 10 bases identical to TRBD2. Germline V gene sequence: CDR1 MNHEY, CDR2 SVGEGT. The CDR3 spans 16 residues. Germline trimming cut 3 bases from V and 2 bases from J; bases unmatched to any gene: 5. This CDR3 is CASSYGGLAVTDTQYF. CDR3 nucleotide sequence: TGTGCCAGCAGTTATGGTGGACTAGCGGTCACAGATACGCAGTATTTT.

J is TRBJ1-1 and V is TRBV6-5; no clear D gene. This CDR3 spans 16 amino acids. The germline V gene encodes CDR1 MNHEY and CDR2 SVGAGI. Trimming stripped 4 bases from V and 1 base from J, with 16 bases between. CDR3 DNA: TGTGCCAGCAGTTGCGACCCCTCCCGGGAGAACACTGAAGCTTTCTTT. This codes for CASSCDPSRENTEAFF.

This clonotype appeared many times. This sequence joins TRBV6-1 and TRBJ2-7; no clear D. The CDR3 is 14 amino acids. V was pared by 5 bases and J by 7 bases, with 18 bases between. The V gene's germline CDR1 is MNHNS and CDR2 SASEGT. CDR3 in amino acids: CASSRRETAWEQYF. The CDR3 DNA reads TGTGCCAGCAGTCGGCGAGAGACGGCATGGGAGCAGTACTTC.

This clonotype was detected a few times. This chain connects TRBV7-8 to TRBJ2-7, with 13 nucleotides matching TRBD2. With V trimmed by 5 bases and J by 4 bases, 11 bases remained unmatched. This CDR3 contains 17 residues. Germline V lookup: CDR1 SGHVS, CDR2 FQNEAQ. The CDR3 coding sequence is TGTGCCAGCAGCCAAATCACCACTAGCGGGAGGGCTTACGAGCAGTACTTC. It translates to CASSQITTSGRAYEQYF.

Note on this clonotype: This may be a read error: a much more frequent sequence differs by one nucleotide. The chain has TRBV15 and TRBJ1-5; tentative D call: TRBD1 (5 bases). CDR3 length: 18 residues. Germline V gene data show CDR1 as LNHNV and CDR2 as YYDKDF (reference sequence). CDR3 nucleotides: TGTTCCACCAGCAGAGAGGGTGTTCGGGGGTGGGACAATCAGCCCCAGCATTTT. This sequence encodes CSTSREGVRGWDNQPQHF.